A selection of T cell receptor beta chains follows, all from one sample in a study of T cell responses to AZD1222 COVID-19 vaccine. The table came from immunoSEQ multiplex PCR; TCRdb's copy has only in-frame clones and leaves some out. Of about 140,000 clones listed, roughly 90% are singletons. Sequences were derived from peripheral blood, sampled on day 0 of AZD1222 vaccination. These receptors were collected from an adult in good health. Each CDR3 is given with its conserved first and last residue. Fields, in order: V gene, J gene, D gene, clone size, CDR3 protein, CDR3 DNA. D genes are given only for firm matches. Expanded clones get a size class; other rows say once, few or many, or leave the size out.

V: TRBV1
J: TRBJ2-6
D: -
size: -
CDR3: CTSSHRGLPSGANVLTF
DNA: TGCACCAGCAGCCACAGGGGCCTTCCCTCTGGGGCCAACGTCCTGACTTTC

V: TRBV2
J: TRBJ2-1
D: -
size: few
CDR3: CASSGRQGRVNEQFF
DNA: TGTGCCAGCAGTGGAAGGCAGGGAAGGGTCAATGAGCAGTTCTTC

V: TRBV18
J: TRBJ1-5
D: -
size: -
CDR3: CASSPLQVNQPQHF
DNA: TGTGCCAGCTCACCCCTACAGGTTAATCAGCCCCAGCATTTT

V: TRBV13
J: TRBJ2-1
D: -
size: once
CDR3: CASSFQEAFSSYNEQFF
DNA: TGTGCCAGCAGCTTTCAGGAGGCTTTCAGCTCCTACAATGAGCAGTTCTTC

V: TRBV18
J: TRBJ1-4
D: -
size: few
CDR3: CASSPRQATTNEKLFF
DNA: TGTGCCAGCTCACCTCGCCAGGCCACAACTAATGAAAAACTGTTTTTT

V: TRBV7-2
J: TRBJ2-7
D: -
size: -
CDR3: CASSQGTAEGQYF
DNA: TGTGCCAGCAGCCAGGGGACCGCGGAGGGGCAGTACTTC

V: TRBV12-3/TRBV12-4
J: TRBJ1-1
D: -
size: -
CDR3: CASSLKGDTEAFF
DNA: TGTGCCAGCAGCCTAAAAGGGGACACTGAAGCTTTCTTT

V: TRBV2
J: TRBJ1-2
D: TRBD1
size: -
CDR3: CASTIRGNYGYTF
DNA: TGTGCCAGCACGATCAGGGGGAACTATGGCTACACCTTC

V: TRBV5-8
J: TRBJ2-1
D: -
size: once
CDR3: CASSLIRVDEQFF
DNA: TGTGCCAGCAGCTTGATCAGAGTCGATGAGCAGTTCTTC

V: TRBV28
J: TRBJ2-7
D: TRBD2
size: -
CDR3: CASRASGNYEQYF
DNA: TGTGCCAGCAGGGCTAGCGGTAACTACGAGCAGTACTTC

V: TRBV5-1
J: TRBJ1-2
D: -
size: -
CDR3: CASSLAPRISNYGYTF
DNA: TGCGCCAGCAGCTTGGCCCCACGGATATCTAACTATGGCTACACCTTC

V: TRBV7-3
J: TRBJ2-5
D: TRBD1
size: -
CDR3: CASSPNRGQGAFWETQYF
DNA: TGTGCCAGCAGCCCCAATCGGGGACAGGGGGCCTTTTGGGAGACCCAGTACTTC

V: TRBV2
J: TRBJ1-2
D: TRBD1
size: -
CDR3: CASRRTGDYGYTF
DNA: TGTGCCAGCAGGAGGACAGGGGACTATGGCTACACCTTC

V: TRBV6-4
J: TRBJ1-5
D: -
size: -
CDR3: CASPSPILGGEGNQPQHF
DNA: TGTGCCAGCCCTTCACCAATACTTGGGGGCGAAGGCAATCAGCCCCAGCATTTT

V: TRBV4-1
J: TRBJ2-7
D: -
size: -
CDR3: CASSPGAGAPYEQYF
DNA: TGCGCCAGCAGCCCAGGGGCGGGAGCACCCTACGAGCAGTACTTC

V: TRBV5-1
J: TRBJ2-1
D: -
size: -
CDR3: CASSLGGGTYNEQFF
DNA: TGCGCCAGCAGCTTAGGGGGCGGGACCTACAATGAGCAGTTCTTC

V: TRBV18
J: TRBJ2-7
D: -
size: few
CDR3: CASSPGIREQYF
DNA: TGTGCCAGCTCACCCGGGATTCGCGAGCAGTACTTC

V: TRBV7-8
J: TRBJ2-2
D: TRBD2
size: -
CDR3: CASSARPGLAGLNTGELFF
DNA: TGTGCCAGCAGCGCCCGGCCTGGACTAGCGGGTCTAAACACCGGGGAGCTGTTTTTT

V: TRBV9
J: TRBJ1-2
D: -
size: once
CDR3: CASSVGLGANYGYTF
DNA: TGTGCCAGCAGCGTAGGTTTAGGGGCGAACTATGGCTACACCTTC

V: TRBV7-2
J: TRBJ2-7
D: -
size: few
CDR3: CASSVGSIGDEQYF
DNA: TGTGCCAGCAGCGTAGGGAGTATTGGGGACGAGCAGTACTTC

V: TRBV7-2
J: TRBJ2-3
D: -
size: -
CDR3: CASSQASFAADTQYF
DNA: TGTGCCAGCAGCCAAGCATCCTTTGCGGCAGATACGCAGTATTTT

V: TRBV7-9
J: TRBJ2-5
D: -
size: -
CDR3: CASSLSGRRKTQYF
DNA: TGTGCCAGCAGCTTATCAGGGCGTAGGAAGACCCAGTACTTC

V: TRBV6-6
J: TRBJ2-5
D: -
size: -
CDR3: CASSYSNRKETQYF
DNA: TGTGCCAGCAGTTACTCGAACAGGAAAGAGACCCAGTACTTC

V: TRBV19
J: TRBJ1-5
D: -
size: -
CDR3: CASSISGVWRSNQPQHF
DNA: TGTGCCAGTAGTATCTCAGGGGTCTGGAGAAGCAATCAGCCCCAGCATTTT

V: TRBV7-9
J: TRBJ2-3
D: TRBD2
size: -
CDR3: CASSLTASGRDTDTQYF
DNA: TGTGCCAGCAGCTTAACCGCTAGCGGGAGGGACACAGATACGCAGTATTTT

V: TRBV7-8
J: TRBJ2-2
D: TRBD2
size: -
CDR3: CASSPTSGSIGELFF
DNA: TGTGCCAGCAGCCCAACTAGCGGGAGCATCGGGGAGCTGTTTTTT

V: TRBV2
J: TRBJ1-5
D: -
size: -
CDR3: CASSEWGSQPQHF
DNA: TGTGCCAGCAGTGAGTGGGGAAGCCAGCCCCAGCATTTT

V: TRBV5-1
J: TRBJ1-6
D: -
size: -
CDR3: CASSLALRDSPLHF
DNA: TGCGCCAGCAGCTTAGCTCTAAGGGATTCACCCCTCCACTTT

V: TRBV28
J: TRBJ2-2
D: -
size: -
CDR3: CASSSLGRGGELFF
DNA: TGTGCCAGCAGTTCCCTGGGGCGAGGCGGGGAGCTGTTTTTT

V: TRBV28
J: TRBJ1-5
D: -
size: -
CDR3: CASILQGKGNQPQHF
DNA: TGTGCCAGCATTCTACAGGGAAAGGGAAATCAGCCCCAGCATTTT

V: TRBV6-5
J: TRBJ2-7
D: TRBD2
size: -
CDR3: CASSYPTSGANYEQYF
DNA: TGTGCCAGCAGTTACCCTACTAGCGGGGCTAACTACGAGCAGTACTTC

V: TRBV5-6
J: TRBJ1-6
D: -
size: -
CDR3: CASSLDRRNSPLHF
DNA: TGTGCCAGCAGCTTGGACAGAAGGAATTCACCCCTCCACTTT

V: TRBV6-5
J: TRBJ1-5
D: -
size: -
CDR3: CASSYSRNQPQHF
DNA: TGTGCCAGCAGTTACTCCAGGAATCAGCCCCAGCATTTT

V: TRBV3-1/TRBV3-2
J: TRBJ2-1
D: -
size: -
CDR3: CASSQDNNPEQFF
DNA: TGTGCCAGCAGCCAAGATAACAACCCCGAGCAGTTCTTC

V: TRBV27
J: TRBJ1-1
D: -
size: -
CDR3: CASSRDYSTEAFF
DNA: TGTGCCAGCAGCCGGGACTATTCCACTGAAGCTTTCTTT

V: TRBV10-3
J: TRBJ2-3
D: TRBD2
size: -
CDR3: CATTSGRDSSTDTQYF
DNA: TGTGCCACGACTAGCGGGAGGGATTCTAGCACAGATACGCAGTATTTT

V: TRBV2
J: TRBJ2-7
D: TRBD1
size: -
CDR3: CASSDRDSPLYEQYF
DNA: TGTGCCAGCAGTGACCGGGACAGCCCTCTCTACGAGCAGTACTTC

V: TRBV21-1
J: TRBJ2-6
D: -
size: -
CDR3: CASSSPLGNCSSGANVLTF
DNA: TGTGCCAGCAGCTCCCCCTTAGGAAACTGCAGCTCTGGGGCCAACGTCCTGACTTTC

V: TRBV27
J: TRBJ2-7
D: TRBD2
size: -
CDR3: CASTGAGNYEQYF
DNA: TGTGCCAGCACAGGAGCGGGGAATTACGAGCAGTACTTC

V: TRBV7-9
J: TRBJ2-1
D: TRBD2
size: -
CDR3: CASSPRGPGLANEQFF
DNA: TGTGCCAGCAGCCCCCGGGGGCCGGGACTAGCCAATGAGCAGTTCTTC

V: TRBV11-2
J: TRBJ2-1
D: TRBD2
size: -
CDR3: CGTRGTSGSVNFYNEQFF
DNA: TGTGGAACACGGGGGACTAGCGGGAGTGTCAATTTTTACAATGAGCAGTTCTTC

V: TRBV7-2
J: TRBJ2-7
D: -
size: -
CDR3: CASSLVDSSYEQYF
DNA: TGTGCCAGCAGCTTAGTAGACAGCTCCTACGAGCAGTACTTC

V: TRBV6-5
J: TRBJ1-1
D: -
size: once
CDR3: CASRSSGTEAFF
DNA: TGTGCCAGCAGGTCATCCGGGACAGAAGCTTTCTTT

V: TRBV19
J: TRBJ1-2
D: -
size: -
CDR3: CASSWGGNYGYTF
DNA: TGTGCCAGTAGTTGGGGGGGGAACTATGGCTACACCTTC

V: TRBV19
J: TRBJ2-5
D: TRBD2
size: -
CDR3: CASSRASGEQQYF
DNA: TGTGCCAGTAGTCGGGCTAGCGGGGAGCAACAGTACTTC

V: TRBV10-1
J: TRBJ2-5
D: -
size: -
CDR3: CASSESGRPETQYF
DNA: TGCGCCAGCAGTGAGTCCGGTCGGCCAGAGACCCAGTACTTC

V: TRBV27
J: TRBJ1-1
D: TRBD1
size: -
CDR3: CASSLSGTGRYGTEAFF
DNA: TGTGCCAGCAGTTTATCCGGGACAGGGAGATATGGGACTGAAGCTTTCTTT

V: TRBV3-1/TRBV3-2
J: TRBJ1-5
D: -
size: -
CDR3: CASSQGRVGNQPQHF
DNA: TGTGCCAGCAGCCAAGGCAGGGTCGGCAATCAGCCCCAGCATTTT

V: TRBV30
J: TRBJ1-2
D: TRBD1
size: -
CDR3: CAWYPLDRDGYTF
DNA: TGTGCCTGGTATCCACTAGACAGGGACGGCTACACCTTC

V: TRBV29-1
J: TRBJ1-2
D: TRBD1
size: -
CDR3: CSHDRGDGYTF
DNA: TGCAGCCATGACAGGGGTGACGGCTACACCTTC

V: TRBV19
J: TRBJ1-4
D: -
size: -
CDR3: CASISPVEKLFF
DNA: TGTGCCAGTATTAGCCCGGTGGAAAAACTGTTTTTT

V: TRBV29-1
J: TRBJ2-7
D: TRBD1
size: -
CDR3: CSVGRTGYEQYF
DNA: TGCAGCGTTGGGCGGACAGGATACGAGCAGTACTTC

V: TRBV3-1/TRBV3-2
J: TRBJ1-5
D: -
size: -
CDR3: CASSPAARRENQPQHF
DNA: TGTGCCAGCAGCCCTGCCGCTAGACGGGAAAATCAGCCCCAGCATTTT

V: TRBV27
J: TRBJ1-1
D: -
size: -
CDR3: CASSLAAGPNTEAFF
DNA: TGTGCCAGCAGTTTGGCGGCAGGACCGAACACTGAAGCTTTCTTT

V: TRBV5-6
J: TRBJ2-2
D: -
size: -
CDR3: CASSLGLGTGELFF
DNA: TGTGCCAGCAGCTTAGGGCTAGGTACCGGGGAGCTGTTTTTT

V: TRBV6-1
J: TRBJ1-2
D: -
size: -
CDR3: CASSEATAAAGYGYTF
DNA: TGTGCCAGCAGTGAAGCGACCGCTGCTGCGGGATATGGCTACACCTTC